This T cell receptor beta chain was identified in a study of T-cell reconstitution after alpha-beta-depleted transplantation in children (dated by TCRdb to the mid-2010s). General notes on the study: Using TCR repertoire profiling, the study quantitatively followed how T-cell immune reconstitution unfolded in children after TCRalphabeta/CD19-depleted allogeneic hematopoietic cell transplantation.

The method behind the library was PCR. TCRdb lists the instrument as Illumina HiSeq 2500. TCR library preparation used molecular barcoding, with unique molecular identifiers applied to normalize quantification of the TCRbeta repertoire. Through fastp at Q25 and MiXCR, TCRdb rebuilt clones from the public reads, retaining in-frame beta chains. Duplicate CDR3 protein sequences are folded into a single record with the most common DNA and genes. The sample yields some 590,000 distinct CDR3 sequences; roughly a tenth were counted once. The top ten hold about 4.3% of the sample. Points on this clonotype: Its antigen is currently not known. Base qualities are not provided; no much larger clone lies one nucleotide away.

The source is a human donor who donated a stem cell graft to a child with acute myeloid leukemia. The sequences come from PBMCs from the stem cell graft donor, collected from the stem cell graft.

CDR3 region: CATRTPGADTQYF. The base sequence is TGTGCCACCCGGACACCAGGGGCAGATACGCAGTATTTT. The chain employs TRBV24-1 and TRBJ2-3, and TRBD1 may be the D gene, going by 6 matching bases. The CDR3 sequence holds 13 residues, the cysteine and phenylalanine included. The entry retains the CDR3 DNA only, 39 bases that are in frame from base 1. V lost 9 bases and J lost 4 bases; the stretch between them is 13 bases long. The germline V gene encodes CDR1 KGHDR and CDR2 SFDVKD.